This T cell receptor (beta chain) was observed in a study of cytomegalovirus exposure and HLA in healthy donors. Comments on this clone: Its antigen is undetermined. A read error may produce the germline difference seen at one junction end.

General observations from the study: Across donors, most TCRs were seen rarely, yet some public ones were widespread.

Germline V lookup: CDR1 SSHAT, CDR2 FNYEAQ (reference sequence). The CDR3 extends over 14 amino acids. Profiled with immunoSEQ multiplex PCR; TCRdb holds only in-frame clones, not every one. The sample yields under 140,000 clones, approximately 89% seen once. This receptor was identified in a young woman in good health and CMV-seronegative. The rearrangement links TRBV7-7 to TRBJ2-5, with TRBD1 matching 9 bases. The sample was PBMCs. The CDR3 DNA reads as TGTGCTAGCAGCCCAACAGGGGGCAGAGAGACCCAGTACTTC. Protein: CASSPTGGRETQYF.